Included here is one TCR beta chain sequence, with context. The data originate from a study of cytomegalovirus exposure and HLA in healthy donors. The protocol was immunoSEQ multiplex PCR, while the TCRdb copy is restricted to in-frame clones and leaves out a portion. Of about 220,000 clones listed, 90% to 95% are singletons. The germline gives CDR1 MDHEN, CDR2 SYDVKM. V dropped 5 bases and J dropped 5; count of bases not matched to a gene: 5. CDR3 size: 14 residues. V gene TRBV28 combines with J gene TRBJ1-2; 10 bases fit TRBD1. This TCR was recovered from a woman younger than 35 in good health and CMV-seronegative. Sequencing was done on a sample of PBMCs. CDR3 nucleotides: TGTGCCAGCAGTCCGGGACAGGGGTATTATGGCTACACCTTC. Amino acids: CASSPGQGYYGYTF.